This T cell receptor beta chain came from a study of blood T cells in healthy people across ages. A few counts support this clonotype. Germline V gives CDR1 MDHEN, CDR2 SYDVKM. There are 15 residues in the CDR3. PCR was performed a second time for about 6 to 11 cycles using a sample-barcoded 5' primer and a J-beta primer mix. TCRdb recomputed calls from the 5' RACE reads with MiXCR, one row per CDR3 protein. The sample carries around 1,700,000 distinct CDR3 sequences, roughly 27% recorded once. This TCR came from a woman younger than 45 in good health. Source material: blood. The chain is built from TRBV28 and TRBJ2-7, with 7 bases that match TRBD1. The J call may be in error: the DNA end matches TRBJ2-5 better. The CDR3 sequence: CASSLGPGGRETQYF. In DNA form, the CDR3 reads TGTGCCAGCAGTTTAGGTCCAGGGGGTCGAGAGACCCAGTACTTC.